The TCR beta chain under discussion was sequenced for a study of Ad26.COV2.S vaccination and SARS-CoV-2 variants. The method was immunoSEQ multiplex PCR; TCRdb's version includes in-frame clones alone and lacks a portion of them. This sample carries around 340,000 clones, more than 85% of them seen once, and the ten largest clones take just under 5%. Points from the study as a whole: Participants in the vaccine arm had higher spike-specific TCR breadth; placebo recipients had lower.

Regarding treatment: about 20 received Ad26.COV2.S at low or high dose, single or two shots; roughly five received placebo; per-sample allocation not given. Day 63 after the first injection of vaccine or placebo was the sampling time. Vaccination employed an Ad26 vector expressing the Wuhan-strain SARS-CoV-2 spike. Per germline, CDR1 LNHDA and CDR2 SQIVND (reference sequence). V shed 2 bases and J shed 3 bases, with 4 bases lying between them. The CDR3 is made up of 12 amino acids. A remark on this clone: Its specificity is unknown.

The chain recombines TRBV19 with TRBJ1-1, with unresolved D. The clonotype originates from a person between 18 and 60 years old who received the Ad26.COV2.S COVID-19 vaccine or a placebo. The specimen was peripheral blood, collected in a trial of Ad26.COV2.S vaccine versus placebo. CDR3: CASSIPDTEAFF. Here the CDR3 DNA reads TGTGCCAGTAGTATACCTGACACTGAAGCTTTCTTT.